Shown below are 31 T cell receptor beta chains from a single sample sequenced in a study of blood T cells in healthy people across ages. For the second PCR, which ran for about 6 to 11 cycles, a sample-barcoded 5' primer and a J-beta primer mix were used. TCRdb re-derived calls from the 5' RACE reads in MiXCR, one entry per CDR3 protein. This table has about 680,000 distinct CDR3 sequences, approximately 50% appearing once. Sample: blood. The receptors stem from an older woman in good health.

The J gene is TRBJ1-2, the V gene TRBV25-1; D unclear. There are 11 residues in the CDR3. CDR1 MGHDK and CDR2 SYGVNS come from the germline V gene. V was pared by 8 bases and J by 2 bases, with 6 bases between. In DNA form, the CDR3 reads TGTGCCAGCCAGGAGAACTATGGCTACACCTTC. Its translation is CASQENYGYTF.

V usage is TRBV4-2 and J usage is TRBJ2-4; unclear D gene. The CDR3 has 16 residues. With 4 bases removed from V and 8 bases from J, the gap between germline ends came to 21 bases. CDR1 is LGHNA, CDR2 YNFKEQ, per germline. CDR3 sequence reads: CASSRGVSSSLDIQYF. As DNA, the CDR3 is TGTGCCAGCAGCCGGGGTGTATCGAGCAGTCTGGACATTCAGTACTTC.

The chain carries TRBV28 and TRBJ2-1; TRBD1 agrees at 12 bases. Germline values: CDR1 MDHEN, CDR2 SYDVKM. V was pared by 2 bases and J by 8 bases, with 7 bases of the junction left unmatched. CDR3 size: 16 residues. The CDR3 DNA reads TGTGCCAGCAGTTTAATCTGGGGACAGGGGGCCTATGAGCAGTTCTTC. Amino acids: CASSLIWGQGAYEQFF.

This clonotype was seen a handful of times. The chain carries TRBV7-2 and TRBJ2-3; 8 positions match TRBD2. Germline V lookup: CDR1 SGHTA, CDR2 FQGNSA. The CDR3 runs to 15 residues. The ends lost 4 bases at V and 3 bases at J; junction bases unmatched: 6. CDR3 sequence reads: CASSSKGGGTDTQYF. CDR3 in DNA: TGTGCCAGCAGCTCCAAGGGCGGGGGGACAGATACGCAGTATTTT.

The chain combines TRBV4-3 with TRBJ2-1; TRBD2 agrees at 14 bases. The CDR3 consists of 19 residues. J gave up 7 bases and V 3 bases, and 14 bases lay outside the gene matches. The germline gives CDR1 LGHNA, CDR2 YSLEER. CDR3 in DNA: TGCGCCAGCAGCCAGAGACTAGCGGGAGGGCCCTCGAGTATAAATGAGCAGTTCTTC. Its translation is CASSQRLAGGPSSINEQFF.

The V and J genes are TRBV5-5 and TRBJ2-5, with 7 bases identical to TRBD2. Germline V gene data show CDR1 as SGHKS and CDR2 as YYEKEE (reference sequence). The ends lost 4 bases at V and 1 base at J; junction bases unmatched: 4. The CDR3 runs to 14 residues. The CDR3, as DNA: TGTGCCAGCAGCCTCAAGCGGGGCCAAGAGACCCAGTACTTC. This encodes CASSLKRGQETQYF.

V is TRBV27 and J is TRBJ1-5; maybe TRBD1 (5 bases). This CDR3 spans 14 amino acids. Germline lookup yields CDR1 MNHEY and CDR2 SMNVEV (reference sequence). V lost 3 bases and J lost 6, with 12 bases in between. The CDR3 coding sequence is TGTGCCAGCAGTTTGGCCAGGGAAATTCAGCCCCAGCATTTT. This gives the protein CASSLAREIQPQHF.

The CDR3 sequence: CASSPMRLGGELFF. The CDR3 DNA is TGTGCCAGCAGCCCAATGAGACTCGGCGGGGAGCTGTTTTTT. J is TRBJ2-2 and V is TRBV7-2, with D unresolved. The CDR3 has 14 residues. Trimming stripped 5 bases from V and 7 bases from J, with 14 bases between. Looked up from germline, CDR1 is SGHTA and CDR2 is FQGNSA.

In its sample, this clonotype was seen a few times. The chain is built from TRBV28 and TRBJ2-7, with D perhaps matching TRBD1 (5 bases). This CDR3 spans 14 amino acids. Germline values: CDR1 MDHEN, CDR2 SYDVKM. Trimming shortened V by 4 bases and J by 6 bases, and 16 bases separated the two germline ends. DNA for the CDR3: TGTGCCAGCAGTTCGACAGCGATCATGGGCGAGCAGTACTTC. Translated: CASSSTAIMGEQYF.

The table lists this clonotype with a few counts. The chain is built from TRBV7-2 and TRBJ2-1; no firm D call. CDR1 and CDR2 (germline): SGHTA, FQGNSA. Between the trimmed V and J ends, which lost 3 bases and 8 bases, there was a span of 5 bases. This CDR3 has 11 amino acids. The CDR3 sequence is CASSFGDEQFF. The DNA of the CDR3 is TGTGCCAGCAGCTTCGGCGATGAGCAGTTCTTC.

This clonotype was seen only a few times. The genes are TRBV7-2 and TRBJ2-7; no clear D gene. Germline CDR1 and CDR2: SGHTA and FQGNSA. Trimming cost V 1 base and J 10 bases, with 14 bases left between them. The CDR3 contains 13 residues. The CDR3 coding sequence is TGTGCCAGCAGCTTAGGGGCGCGGTTCCCCCAGTACTTC. It is translated as CASSLGARFPQYF.

This chain uses TRBV12-5 with TRBJ2-3; no clear D gene. The CDR3 covers 12 residues. V was cut by 4 bases and J by 4 bases, with 6 bases left in between. CDR1 and CDR2 (germline): LGHNT, FRNRAP. In nucleotides, the CDR3 is TGTGCTAGTGGTTCGACTGCAGATACGCAGTATTTT. It specifies CASGSTADTQYF. The full variable domain, completed using reference TRBV12-5 and TRBJ2-3, is DARVTQTPRHKVTEMGQEVTMRCQPILGHNTVFWYRQTMMQGLELLAYFRNRAPLDDSGMPKDRFSAEMPDATLATLKIQPSEPRDSAVYFCASGSTADTQYFGPGTRLTVL.

The chain uses TRBV6-2 or TRBV6-3 and TRBJ2-1; possible D gene TRBD1, 6 bases. Deletions cut 7 bases from V and 4 bases from J, with 11 bases between. CDR1 is MNHEY, CDR2 SVGEGT, per germline. This CDR3 spans 13 amino acids. Written as DNA, the CDR3 is TGTGCCAGCACCCATGGGACATACAATGAGCAGTTCTTC. Translating gives CASTHGTYNEQFF.

V is TRBV29-1 and J is TRBJ1-1, with unresolved D. The CDR3 runs to 11 residues. CDR1 SQVTM and CDR2 ANQGSEA come from the germline V gene. The CDR3 loop reads CRAGGNTEAFF. CDR3 DNA sequence: TGCAGAGCAGGCGGGAACACTGAAGCTTTCTTT.

The chain couples TRBV21-1 to TRBJ2-5; TRBD2, the table's D call, was not compared with the DNA. Gene TRBJ2-7 matches the end of the DNA better, so the J call may be wrong. TRBV21-1 corresponds to a pseudogene. The CDR3 has 19 residues. The CDR3 sequence: CASSKVGGTSGSVAYEQYF. The CDR3 nucleotides are TGTGCCAGCAGCAAAGTTGGGGGGACTAGCGGGAGTGTGGCCTACGAGCAGTACTTC.

This clonotype has more than one count but fewer than ten. The rearrangement joins TRBV29-1 to TRBJ2-5, with 9 bases lining up with TRBD1. The germline V gene has CDR1 SQVTM and CDR2 ANQGSEA. The ends lost 6 bases at V and 5 bases at J; junction bases unmatched: 7. The CDR3 is 13 amino acids. CDR3 protein: CSVHRGRVETQYF. The CDR3 nucleotides read TGCAGCGTCCACAGGGGGCGAGTGGAGACCCAGTACTTC.

The rearrangement uses TRBV29-1 and TRBJ2-7; 9 nucleotides line up with TRBD2. With V trimmed by 7 bases and J by 4 bases, 8 bases remained unmatched. CDR3 length: 13 amino acids. In germline, CDR1 is SQVTM, CDR2 ANQGSEA. Written as DNA, the CDR3 is TGCAGCGCTCAGAGCGGGAGGACGTACGAGCAGTACTTC. Protein product: CSAQSGRTYEQYF.

This clonotype has a count of ten or more. Just one base apart from a much larger clone, this may be a read error. The rearrangement links TRBV6-5 to TRBJ2-5, with 13 bases lining up with TRBD2. The V gene's germline CDR1 is MNHEY and CDR2 SVGAGI. Unmatched junction bases numbered 13, after V lost 7 bases and J lost 11 bases. The CDR3 runs to 15 residues. The DNA for the CDR3 is TGTGCCAGCAATAAAGGACTAGCGGGAGTCGGTGAGCAGTACTTC. It codes for CASNKGLAGVGEQYF.

CDR3 nucleotide sequence: TGCAGTGCTCTCCGACTAGCGGGGATTCAAGAGACCCAGTACTTC. This codes for CSALRLAGIQETQYF. V is TRBV20-1 and J is TRBJ2-5; 11 nucleotides align to TRBD2. V shed 5 bases, J shed 2 bases, and the junction held 7 bases outside the gene matches. The length of the CDR3 is 15 residues. Looked up from germline, CDR1 is DFQATT and CDR2 is SNEGSKA (reference sequence).

A few counts support this clonotype. The chain employs TRBV5-1 and TRBJ2-1; TRBD2 agrees at 9 bases. Germline-derived CDR1 and CDR2 are SGHRS and YFSETQ. The CDR3 consists of 16 residues. J was trimmed by 8 bases and V by 1 base; bases with no gene match: 10. DNA of the CDR3: TGCGCCAGCAGCTTGTCCGTGCGGGAGGGCCTGGATGAGCAGTTCTTC. Amino acids: CASSLSVREGLDEQFF. Full variable domain (outside the CDR3, taken from reference TRBV5-1 and TRBJ2-1): KAGVTQTPRYLIKTRGQQVTLSCSPISGHRSVSWYQQTPGQGLQFLFEYFSETQRNKGNFPGRFSGRQFSNSRSEMNVSTLELGDSALYLCASSLSVREGLDEQFFGPGTRLTVL.

In its sample, this clonotype was seen many times. The chain recombines TRBV20-1 with TRBJ2-3; 11 nucleotides line up with TRBD1. The CDR3 totals 16 residues. CDR1 is DFQATT, CDR2 SNEGSKA, per germline (reference sequence). The junction had 9 bases not matched to a gene; V was cut back by 3 bases and J by 4 bases. Here the CDR3 reads CSASKGQGVGADTQYF. In nucleotides, the CDR3 is TGCAGTGCTAGCAAGGGACAGGGGGTTGGCGCAGATACGCAGTATTTT.

The chain joins TRBV2 to TRBJ2-1, with TRBD2 matching over 12 bases. The CDR3 totals 16 residues. The J segment lost 4 bases and the V segment lost 5 bases, leaving 6 bases of the junction unmatched. The V gene's germline CDR1 is SNHLY and CDR2 FYNNEI. DNA for the CDR3: TGTGCCAGCAGTAAAAGCGGGACTAGCGGGTACAATGAGCAGTTCTTC. Translation: CASSKSGTSGYNEQFF.

The rearrangement joins TRBV5-1 to TRBJ2-7; maybe TRBD1 (5 bases). The CDR3 contains 13 residues. Looked up from germline, CDR1 is SGHRS and CDR2 is YFSETQ. V lost 4 bases and J lost 7, with 15 bases in between. CDR3 region: CASSPKTDSEQYF. DNA for the CDR3: TGCGCCAGCAGCCCTAAAACAGACAGTGAGCAGTACTTC.

Turning to this clonotype: A read error may produce the germline difference seen at one junction end. This chain uses TRBV29-1 with TRBJ2-1; tentatively, D is TRBD1 or TRBD2 (5 bases each). Per germline, CDR1 SQVTM and CDR2 ANQGSEA. CDR3 length equals 17 residues. For the CDR3, the DNA is TGTAGCGTTGACCAAGCCGGGACCCAGAGCTCCTACAATGAGCAGTTCTTC. It codes for CSVDQAGTQSSYNEQFF.

Concerning this clonotype itself: A much larger clone differs by one base, so this may be a read error. This chain uses TRBV9 with TRBJ2-5; TRBD1 might be the D (6 bases). The end of the DNA is better explained by TRBJ2-1, so the J call may be wrong. Germline V gene lookup returns CDR1 SGDLS and CDR2 YYNGEE. CDR3 size: 15 residues. The CDR3 region is CASSESDRAQETQFF. The CDR3, as DNA: TGTGCCAGCAGCGAATCGGACAGAGCCCAAGAGACCCAGTTCTTC.

This clonotype has a handful of counts. The V gene is TRBV18, the J gene TRBJ2-3, with TRBD2 matching 7 bases. This CDR3 contains 16 residues. Germline V gives CDR1 KGHSH, CDR2 LQKENI. V was clipped by 4 bases and J by 0 bases; unmatched bases: 7. The CDR3 bases are TGTGCCAGCTCACAGGCCGGGACTACTAGCACAGATACGCAGTATTTT. As protein: CASSQAGTTSTDTQYF.

V and J are TRBV12-3 or TRBV12-4 and TRBJ1-5; D gene ambiguous. The CDR3 runs 15 residues. The V end was cut by 1 base, the J end by 2 bases, with 9 bases between. Written as DNA, the CDR3 is TGTGCCAGCAGTTTAGTTGGGCAGGGCAATCAGCCCCAGCATTTT. Its translation is CASSLVGQGNQPQHF.

The CDR3 sequence: CASSLNGLNSPLHF. The DNA for the CDR3 is TGTGCCAGCAGCTTGAACGGACTAAATTCACCCCTCCACTTT. This chain joins TRBV7-2 and TRBJ1-6; D is undetermined. The CDR3 is made up of 14 amino acids. Trimming removed 3 bases at V and 7 bases at J, with 10 bases between. Germline V gene sequence: CDR1 SGHTA, CDR2 FQGNSA.

The chain carries TRBV7-9 and TRBJ1-2; D possibly corresponds to TRBD1 (6 bases). Germline CDR1 and CDR2: SEHNR and FQNEAQ (reference sequence). V lost 1 base and J 4 bases, leaving 10 bases between the germline ends. The CDR3 loop spans 14 amino acids. The CDR3: CASSLGTAPYGYTF. DNA of the CDR3: TGTGCCAGCAGCTTAGGGACAGCGCCCTATGGCTACACCTTC. The variable domain in full, with the rest retrieved from reference TRBV7-9 and TRBJ1-2, is DTGVSQNPRHKITKRGQNVTFRCDPISEHNRLYWYRQTLGQGPEFLTYFQNEAQLEKSRLLSDRFSAERPKGSFSTLEIQRTEQGDSAMYLCASSLGTAPYGYTFGSGTRLTVV.

The chain uses TRBV5-5 and TRBJ1-4; D ambiguous. This CDR3 contains 15 residues. Germline V gene data show CDR1 as SGHKS and CDR2 as YYEKEE (reference sequence). With 6 bases removed from V and 0 bases from J, the gap between germline ends came to 12 bases. The CDR3 nucleotides are TGTGCCAGCACCATGGAGCTCGCAACTAATGAAAAACTGTTTTTT. Residues: CASTMELATNEKLFF.

The V and J genes are TRBV20-1 and TRBJ2-5; a possible D gene is TRBD2 (5 bases). V shed 0 bases and J shed 2 bases, with 7 bases lying between them. The CDR3 spans 13 residues. Germline CDR1 reads DFQATT; CDR2 reads SNEGSKA (reference sequence). The CDR3 bases are TGCAGTGCTAGAGAGGGGAGTCAAGAGACCCAGTACTTC. Protein sequence: CSAREGSQETQYF.